This T cell receptor (beta chain) was documented in a study of identical twins. The CDR3 has 14 amino acids. Germline CDR1 MRHNA, CDR2 SNTAGT. Germline trimming cut 4 bases from V and 3 bases from J; bases unmatched to any gene: 2. TCRdb reanalysed the 5' RACE reads using MiXCR and keeps one entry per CDR3 protein. Here the sample spans 1.5 million to 2 million distinct CDR3 sequences, 32% being singletons. The sequence was obtained from a newborn girl in good health. Sequencing was performed on cord blood. The J gene is TRBJ1-1, the V gene TRBV6-4; 10 bases align to TRBD1. The CDR3 sequence: CASSGDRGDTEAFF. The CDR3 nucleotides read TGTGCCAGCAGTGGGGACAGGGGTGACACTGAAGCTTTCTTT.